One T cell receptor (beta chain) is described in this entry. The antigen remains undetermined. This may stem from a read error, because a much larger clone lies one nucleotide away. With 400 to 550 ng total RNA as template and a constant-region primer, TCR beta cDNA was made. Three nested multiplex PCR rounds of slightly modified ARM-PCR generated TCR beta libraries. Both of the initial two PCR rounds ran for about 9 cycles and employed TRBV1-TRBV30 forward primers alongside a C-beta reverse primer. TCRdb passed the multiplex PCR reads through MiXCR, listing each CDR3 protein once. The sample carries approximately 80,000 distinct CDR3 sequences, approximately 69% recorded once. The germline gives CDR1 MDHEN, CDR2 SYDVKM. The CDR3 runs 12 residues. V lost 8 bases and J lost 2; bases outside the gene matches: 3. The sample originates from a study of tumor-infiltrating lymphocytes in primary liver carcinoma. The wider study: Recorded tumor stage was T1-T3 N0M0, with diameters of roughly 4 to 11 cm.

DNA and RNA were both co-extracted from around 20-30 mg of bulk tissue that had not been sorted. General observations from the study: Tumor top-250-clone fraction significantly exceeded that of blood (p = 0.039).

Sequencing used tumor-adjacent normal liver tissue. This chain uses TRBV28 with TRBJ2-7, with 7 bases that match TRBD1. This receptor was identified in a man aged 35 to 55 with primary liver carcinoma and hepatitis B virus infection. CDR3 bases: TGTGCCAGCGGGACAGCCACCTACGAGCAGTACTTC. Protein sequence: CASGTATYEQYF.